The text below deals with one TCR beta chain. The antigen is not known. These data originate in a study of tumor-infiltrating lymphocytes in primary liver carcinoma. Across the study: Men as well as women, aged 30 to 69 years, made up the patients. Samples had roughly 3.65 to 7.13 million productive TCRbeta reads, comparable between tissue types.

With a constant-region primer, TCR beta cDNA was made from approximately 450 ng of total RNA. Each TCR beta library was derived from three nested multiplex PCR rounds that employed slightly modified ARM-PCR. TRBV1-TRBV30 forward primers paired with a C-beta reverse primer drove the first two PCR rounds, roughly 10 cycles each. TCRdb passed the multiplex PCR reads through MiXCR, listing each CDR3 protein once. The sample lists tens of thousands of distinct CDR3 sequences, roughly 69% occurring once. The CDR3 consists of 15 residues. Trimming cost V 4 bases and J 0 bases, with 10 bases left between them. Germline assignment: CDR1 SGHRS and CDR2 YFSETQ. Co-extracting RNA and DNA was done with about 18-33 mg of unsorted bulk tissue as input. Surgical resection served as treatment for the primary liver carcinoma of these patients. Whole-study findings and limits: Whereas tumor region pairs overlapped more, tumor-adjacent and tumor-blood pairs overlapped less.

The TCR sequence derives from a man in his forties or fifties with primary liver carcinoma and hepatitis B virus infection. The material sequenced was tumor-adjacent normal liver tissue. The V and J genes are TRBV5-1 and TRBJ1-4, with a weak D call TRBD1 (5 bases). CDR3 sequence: CASSPDTTTNEKLFF. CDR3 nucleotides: TGCGCCAGCAGCCCGGACACCACAACTAATGAAAAACTGTTTTTT.